This T cell receptor (beta chain) was retrieved from a study of shared T cell receptors in the human thymus. Clones were read by immunoSEQ multiplex PCR, and TCRdb kept only the in-frame ones, dropping some. The table has hundreds of thousands of clones, 70% to 90% seen once. Trimming took 1 base from V and 4 from J; bases not matched to a gene: 14. Germline V gene lookup returns CDR1 SGHTA and CDR2 FQGNSA. The CDR3 contains 18 residues. These data also formed part of another study, on human thymus T cells. From that paper: Immunologically healthy infants in Finland undergoing congenital heart defect surgery were the donors. Thymus tissue for the work was resected from patients undergoing corrective heart surgery. Both thymic and peripheral blood repertoires showed apparently biased V and J usage. Related research described strongly overlapping thymic repertoires in unrelated people.

Sequencing was performed on thymocytes. This clonotype was obtained from a boy younger than two with a congenital heart defect. V is TRBV7-2 and J is TRBJ1-2, with TRBD1 identical over 8 bases. CDR3 nucleotide sequence: TGTGCCAGCAGCTTAGTCCGGGACAGGTGGGGTCTAGCCTATGGCTACACCTTC. It encodes CASSLVRDRWGLAYGYTF.